These 13 T cell receptor beta chains were sequenced from one sample in a study of CD8+CD57+ T cells in acquired aplastic anemia. Genomic DNA, the template, was used for profiling of the TCR beta VDJ and CDR3. From the reads, TCRdb called clonotypes with MiXCR, one entry per CDR3 protein. The sample consists of 110,000 or so distinct CDR3 sequences, roughly 50% of them appearing once. Source material: sorted CD4+, CD8+, or CD8+CD57+ T cells (not recorded which) from PBMCs. The receptors were sampled from a human donor in good health, serving as a control.

The chain recombines TRBV29-1 with TRBJ2-1; D ambiguous. V dropped 4 bases and J dropped 2 bases, with 3 bases sitting between them. This CDR3 comprises 11 residues. CDR1 SQVTM and CDR2 ANQGSEA come from the germline V gene. The CDR3 DNA reads as TGCAGCGTTGTGGCCTACAATGAGCAGTTCTTC. Translated, it gives CSVVAYNEQFF.

This clonotype was observed a handful of times. The V call is TRBV19, the J call TRBJ1-6; D unclear. Germline V gene data show CDR1 as LNHDA and CDR2 as SQIVND (reference sequence). The CDR3 spans 11 residues. Trimming stripped 7 bases from V and 13 bases from J, with 11 bases between. As DNA, the CDR3 is TGTGCCAGTAATGATCACGGGCCCCTCCACTTT. This gives the protein CASNDHGPLHF.

The genes are TRBV5-1 and TRBJ1-6; weak D call: TRBD1 (5 bases). Germline assignment: CDR1 SGHRS and CDR2 YFSETQ. V was pared by 4 bases and J by 7 bases, with 12 bases between. This CDR3 has 14 residues. CDR3 sequence: CASSPGRTNSPLHF. CDR3 DNA: TGCGCCAGCAGCCCGGGACGGACCAATTCACCCCTCCACTTT.

Ten or more counts support this clonotype. This chain joins TRBV15 and TRBJ1-2, with no clear D. CDR1 LNHNV and CDR2 YYDKDF come from the germline V gene (reference sequence). The CDR3 length is 15 residues. V shed 1 base and J shed 7 bases, with 16 bases lying between them. This CDR3 is CATSRGKGLTSGYTF. In nucleotides, the CDR3 is TGTGCCACCAGCAGAGGAAAGGGCTTGACGAGTGGCTACACCTTC.

This clonotype showed up just once. This chain joins TRBV7-9 and TRBJ1-2; no clear D gene. From germline, CDR1 is SEHNR and CDR2 FQNEAQ (reference sequence). This CDR3 is 11 amino acids long. The V end was cut by 5 bases, the J end by 5 bases, with 6 bases between. The CDR3 region has the DNA TGTGCCAGCAGCCCAGAGTATGGCTACACCTTC. The encoded protein is CASSPEYGYTF.

The V call is TRBV2, the J call TRBJ2-7; a possible D gene is TRBD1 (6 bases). The CDR3 covers 13 residues. Deletions cut 8 bases from V and 6 bases from J, with 17 bases between. Looked up from germline, CDR1 is SNHLY and CDR2 is FYNNEI. The CDR3 loop is CASAGVSRGEQYF. CDR3 nucleotides: TGTGCCAGCGCAGGGGTCTCAAGAGGCGAGCAGTACTTC.

In this sample, this clonotype turned up a few times. A much larger clone differs by one base, so this may be a read error. As the CDR3 is not closed by the conserved phenylalanine or tryptophan, this likely results from a read error. The chain recombines TRBV4-1 with TRBJ2-7, with D unclear. This CDR3 is 15 amino acids long. Germline-derived CDR1 and CDR2 are MGHRA and YSYEKL. With 1 base removed from V and 2 bases from J, the gap between germline ends came to 12 bases. Here the CDR3 DNA reads TGCGCCAGCAGCCAAGCCGCCGAGCCTCCCTACGAGCAGTACCTC. Residues: CASSQAAEPPYEQYL.

This clonotype was recorded a few times. In nucleotides, the CDR3 is TGTGCCAGCAGCTTAGATCGGGGGGGCTACACCTTC. Its translation is CASSLDRGGYTF. V is TRBV11-2 and J is TRBJ1-2, with D maybe TRBD1 (5 bases). Trimming stripped 0 bases from V and 8 bases from J, with 7 bases between. The CDR3 has 12 amino acids. CDR1 and CDR2 from the germline V gene are SGHAT and FQNNGV.

This chain links TRBV29-1 with TRBJ2-1, with D maybe TRBD2 (5 bases). The V end lost 6 bases, the J end lost 9 bases, and 12 bases lay between the germline ends. The CDR3 spans 11 residues. Germline loops: CDR1 SQVTM, CDR2 ANQGSEA. CDR3 in DNA: TGCAGCGTGGGCGGGTTGGGTGAGCAGTTCTTC. Translation gives CSVGGLGEQFF.

This clonotype was seen many times. At one boundary the junction diverges from the germline segment, which might be a read error. J is TRBJ1-3 and V is TRBV3-1; D is unresolved. The CDR3 consists of 12 residues. Germline V lookup: CDR1 LGHDT, CDR2 YNNKEL (reference sequence). The CDR3 is CASSQGGDTIYF. CDR3 DNA: TGTGCCAGCAGCCAAGGTGGAGACACCATATATTTT.

This rearrangement joins TRBV7-2 to TRBJ2-7; 9 nucleotides align to TRBD1. CDR3 size: 13 residues. Per germline, CDR1 SGHTA and CDR2 FQGNSA. V shed 7 bases, J shed 1 base, and the junction held 2 bases outside the gene matches. CDR3 bases: TGTGCCAGCAAGGACAGGGGATCCTACGAGCAGTACTTC. Its protein is CASKDRGSYEQYF.

This clonotype was recorded many times. Written as DNA, the CDR3 is TGTGCCAGTAGTATGAGCCCCTCCTACGAGCAGTACTTC. This gives the protein CASSMSPSYEQYF. V usage is TRBV19 and J usage is TRBJ2-7; D is ambiguous. V was cut by 3 bases and J by 0 bases, with 6 bases left in between. The CDR3 is 13 amino acids. The germline gives CDR1 LNHDA, CDR2 SQIVND (reference sequence).

This clonotype was seen at least ten times. The rearrangement joins TRBV4-3 to TRBJ2-5; a possible D gene is TRBD2 (6 bases). This CDR3 spans 14 amino acids. Germline CDR1 is LGHNA and CDR2 is YSLEER. Trimming left V 3 bases short and J 5 bases short, with 13 bases between. The CDR3 loop reads CASSHQTSGETQYF. Written as DNA, the CDR3 is TGCGCCAGCAGCCACCAGACTAGTGGGGAGACCCAGTACTTC.